The 5 T cell receptor beta chains given below trace back to one sample, sequenced in a study of shared clonotypes between healthy human individuals. In the naive CD8 group, cells lacked CD45RO and were positively selected for CCR7, so terminally differentiated effector memory CD45RA+ cells were left out. Measured with immunoSEQ multiplex PCR; TCRdb has only the in-frame clones, and not every one. The sample yields about 1,800,000 clones, approximately 94% seen once. Input material: naive CD8+ T cells sorted from blood. All receptors derive from a man aged 18 to 29 in good health.

This clone was seen once. The chain uses TRBV28 and TRBJ2-6; no clear D gene. Between the trimmed V and J ends, which lost 1 base and 4 bases, there was a span of 5 bases. From germline, CDR1 is MDHEN and CDR2 SYDVKM. The CDR3 consists of 14 residues. CDR3 DNA: TGTGCCAGCAGTTTATTTACGGGGGCCAACGTCCTGACTTTC. The encoded protein is CASSLFTGANVLTF. The variable domain in full, completed from reference TRBV28 and TRBJ2-6, reads DVKVTQSSRYLVKRTGEKVFLECVQDMDHENMFWYRQDPGLGLRLIYFSYDVKMKEKGDIPEGYSVSREKKERFSLILESASTNQTSMYLCASSLFTGANVLTFGAGSRLTVL.

This sequence joins TRBV6-1 and TRBJ2-7; 7 bases align to TRBD1. The J segment lost 4 bases and the V segment lost 3 bases, leaving 9 bases of the junction unmatched. Per the germline V gene, CDR1 is MNHNS and CDR2 is SASEGT. The CDR3 totals 15 residues. The CDR3 reads CASSDMRQGIYEQYF. The DNA of the CDR3 is TGTGCCAGCAGTGATATGAGACAGGGCATTTACGAGCAGTACTTC.

The V gene is TRBV19, the J gene TRBJ1-1; D might be TRBD1 (5 bases). The CDR3 runs 14 residues. Germline values: CDR1 LNHDA, CDR2 SQIVND (reference sequence). The V gene lost 4 bases and the J gene lost 4 bases, with 13 bases spanning the gap. DNA of the CDR3: TGTGCCAGTAGTAAAAAGGACACACTCACTGAAGCTTTCTTT. This gives the protein CASSKKDTLTEAFF.

V is TRBV7-2 and J is TRBJ1-2; 11 nucleotides match TRBD1. The J segment lost 7 bases and the V segment lost 3 bases, leaving 7 bases of the junction unmatched. CDR1 and CDR2 (germline): SGHTA, FQGNSA. This CDR3 has 15 amino acids. The CDR3 nucleotides are TGTGCCAGCAGCTTTGGACAGGGGGCAGGGCCTGGCTACACCTTC. As protein: CASSFGQGAGPGYTF.

Concerning this clone: Other DNA sequences in the same sample also yield this CDR3. This sequence joins TRBV30 and TRBJ2-7; the match to TRBD1 covers 10 bases. This CDR3 is built from 13 residues. V lost 2 bases and J lost 5; bases outside the gene matches: 3. From germline, CDR1 is GTSNPN and CDR2 SVGIG (reference sequence). The CDR3 region has the DNA TGTGCCTGGAGTTCCGGGACAGGGGACGAGCAGTACTTC. As protein: CAWSSGTGDEQYF.